This is a list of T cell receptor beta chains from one sample in a study of Graves' ophthalmopathy and Graves' hyperthyroidism. TCRdb called the multiplex PCR reads again in MiXCR, with one record for every CDR3 protein. The sample holds 1 million to 1.3 million distinct CDR3 sequences, roughly two fifths seen once. Sequencing was carried out using peripheral blood or thyroid tissue (not recorded which). The receptors shown here come from an adult man with Graves' hyperthyroidism. Both conserved end residues are part of each CDR3. Each record gives: clone size, D gene, J gene, V gene, CDR3 protein, CDR3 DNA. D genes are given only for firm matches. Rows give clone size only sometimes, using once, few, many, or a class for an expanded clone.

many | . | TRBJ2-7 | TRBV5-1 | CASSRVERSYEQYF | TGCGCCAGCAGCCGGGTAGAGCGCTCCTACGAGCAGTACTTC
many | TRBD1 | TRBJ2-5 | TRBV19 | CASSIQPGQGLETQYF | TGTGCCAGTAGTATCCAACCGGGACAGGGGTTGGAGACCCAGTACTTC
. | . | TRBJ1-1 | TRBV19 | CASSRALLVGSTEAFF | TGTGCCAGTAGTAGAGCGTTACTGGTAGGGAGCACTGAAGCTTTCTTT
many | TRBD2 | TRBJ2-5 | TRBV7-9 | CASKPAGAEETQYF | TGTGCCAGCAAACCCGCGGGAGCAGAAGAGACCCAGTACTTC
. | . | TRBJ2-5 | TRBV6-6 | CASSDDSFEGETQYF | TGTGCCAGCAGTGACGACAGTTTTGAGGGGGAGACCCAGTACTTC
few | . | TRBJ2-7 | TRBV29-1 | CSVEDRVQGSYEQYF | TGCAGCGTTGAAGATCGGGTACAGGGCTCCTACGAGCAGTACTTC
many | . | TRBJ2-7 | TRBV20-1 | CSAGQGSSYEQYF | TGCAGTGCCGGTCAGGGAAGCTCCTACGAGCAGTACTTC
. | TRBD1 | TRBJ1-3 | TRBV29-1 | CSVVGGQGATGNTIYF | TGCAGCGTCGTCGGGGGACAGGGGGCGACTGGAAACACCATATATTTT
. | . | TRBJ1-6 | TRBV7-9 | CASSQTGNDSPLHF | TGTGCCAGCAGCCAAACAGGGAATGATTCACCCCTCCACTTT
. | . | TRBJ2-3 | TRBV15 | CATSRDSDTQYF | TGTGCCACCAGCAGAGATTCAGATACGCAGTATTTT
few | TRBD2 | TRBJ2-7 | TRBV14 | CASSPRRGATGTSGEYEQYF | TGTGCCAGCAGCCCTAGACGGGGAGCAACGGGGACTAGCGGGGAATACGAGCAGTACTTC
many | TRBD1 | TRBJ2-5 | TRBV7-9 | CASSRTGNQETQYF | TGTGCCAGCAGCCGGACAGGGAATCAAGAGACCCAGTACTTC
. | . | TRBJ2-7 | TRBV20-1 | CSARAAGTQLAEQYF | TGCAGTGCTAGAGCCGCCGGGACTCAGCTTGCCGAGCAGTACTTC
. | TRBD1 | TRBJ1-2 | TRBV12-3/TRBV12-4 | CASSLSPYGDRAAGYTF | TGTGCCAGCAGTTTATCCCCCTATGGGGACAGGGCTGCTGGCTACACCTTC
many | TRBD1 | TRBJ1-2 | TRBV29-1 | CSARDSLYGYTF | TGCAGCGCAAGGGACAGCCTCTATGGCTACACCTTC
. | . | TRBJ2-5 | TRBV25-1 | CASSPRGTKTQYF | TGTGCCAGCAGCCCTCGCGGAACGAAGACCCAGTACTTC
. | . | TRBJ1-5 | TRBV19 | CASSIVGPREPQHF | TGTGCCAGTAGTATAGTTGGGCCCCGAGAGCCCCAGCATTTT
few | . | TRBJ1-1 | TRBV18 | CASSPARGPNTEAFF | TGTGCCAGCTCACCAGCCAGGGGCCCGAACACTGAAGCTTTCTTT
many | . | TRBJ2-6 | TRBV5-1 | CASSSGVNSGANVLTF | TGCGCCAGCAGCTCCGGGGTAAACTCTGGGGCCAACGTCCTGACTTTC
. | TRBD1 | TRBJ1-1 | TRBV19 | CASSQRTGTGLLTEAFF | TGTGCCAGCAGCCAAAGAACCGGGACAGGGCTTCTCACTGAAGCTTTCTTT
few | . | TRBJ1-2 | TRBV2 | CATVGGGGLGYTF | TGTGCCACCGTAGGGGGAGGGGGGCTAGGCTACACCTTC
. | TRBD1 | TRBJ1-1 | TRBV7-8 | CASSFSGGPNTEAFF | TGTGCCAGCAGCTTCTCAGGGGGCCCGAACACTGAAGCTTTCTTT
. | . | TRBJ2-5 | TRBV7-9 | CASSSTWKKTQYF | TGTGCCAGCAGCTCGACCTGGAAAAAGACCCAGTACTTC
. | . | TRBJ1-3 | TRBV5-1 | CASSRRLSGNTIYF | TGTGCCAGCAGCCGACGGCTCTCTGGAAACACCATATATTTT
. | . | TRBJ1-1 | TRBV7-3 | CASSGQARGTEAFF | TGTGCCAGCAGTGGCCAAGCCCGGGGCACTGAAGCTTTCTTT
few | . | TRBJ2-2 | TRBV14 | CASSQAWGSGELFF | TGTGCCAGCAGCCAAGCTTGGGGGTCCGGGGAGCTGTTTTTT
. | TRBD2 | TRBJ2-7 | TRBV29-1 | CSVAGGESTYEQYF | TGCAGCGTTGCGGGGGGTGAGTCGACCTACGAGCAGTACTTC
. | . | TRBJ2-7 | TRBV20-1 | CSAGHQGTQYEQYF | TGCAGTGCGGGACACCAGGGGACCCAGTACGAGCAGTACTTC
. | . | TRBJ1-5 | TRBV5-1 | CASSQEGDQPQHF | TGCGCCAGCAGCCAGGAGGGCGATCAGCCCCAGCATTTT
. | . | TRBJ1-4 | TRBV29-1 | CSAGGYGDEKLFF | TGCAGCGCCGGTGGGTATGGCGATGAAAAACTGTTTTTT
many | . | TRBJ1-4 | TRBV6-6 | CASSTTPGEKLFF | TGTGCCAGCAGTACAACCCCAGGGGAAAAACTGTTTTTT
. | . | TRBJ2-7 | TRBV7-2 | CASTYGPGGSYEQYF | TGTGCCAGCACCTACGGGCCCGGAGGTTCGTACGAGCAGTACTTC
many | . | TRBJ1-2 | TRBV12-3/TRBV12-4 | CASSSPPGVVGYTF | TGTGCCAGCAGTTCTCCCCCGGGAGTGGTTGGCTACACCTTC
. | TRBD2 | TRBJ2-3 | TRBV20-1 | CSARDGASGITQYF | TGCAGTGCTAGAGATGGGGCTAGCGGAATTACGCAGTATTTT
many | . | TRBJ1-3 | TRBV9 | CASSANTIYF | TGTGCCAGCAGCGCCAACACCATATATTTT
many | . | TRBJ1-4 | TRBV5-6 | CASSFGTFAEKLFF | TGTGCCAGCAGCTTCGGGACATTTGCCGAAAAACTGTTTTTT
. | . | TRBJ1-2 | TRBV7-2 | CASSISRDGYGYTF | TGTGCCAGCAGCATCTCCCGGGACGGCTATGGCTACACCTTC
many | . | TRBJ2-5 | TRBV24-1 | CATSDWGSDRQETQYF | TGTGCCACCAGTGATTGGGGGTCGGACAGACAAGAGACCCAGTACTTC
few | . | TRBJ1-3 | TRBV10-2 | CASSGSEARNTIYF | TGTGCCAGCAGTGGTTCCGAGGCACGAAACACCATATATTTT
few | TRBD1 | TRBJ1-5 | TRBV10-2 | CASSESDRGDNQPQHF | TGCGCCAGCAGTGAGTCCGACAGGGGGGACAATCAGCCCCAGCATTTT
. | . | TRBJ1-2 | TRBV6-1 | CASSETLKGYTF | TGTGCCAGCAGTGAAACGTTAAAAGGCTACACCTTC
. | TRBD2 | TRBJ2-5 | TRBV20-1 | CSAVGTSGRPLQETQYF | TGCAGTGCTGTCGGGACTAGCGGGAGGCCACTCCAAGAGACCCAGTACTTC
few | . | TRBJ2-5 | TRBV12-3/TRBV12-4 | CASSLGRAKLQYQETQYF | TGTGCCAGCAGTTTAGGCCGGGCAAAGCTCCAGTACCAAGAGACCCAGTACTTC
many | . | TRBJ1-6 | TRBV7-9 | CASSLGGAESPLHF | TGTGCCAGCAGCTTAGGGGGGGCAGAGTCACCCCTCCACTTT
many | TRBD1 | TRBJ1-2 | TRBV7-9 | CASSKNEGQGYSGYTF | TGTGCCAGCAGCAAGAATGAAGGACAGGGGTACTCTGGCTACACCTTC
many | . | TRBJ1-5 | TRBV10-3 | CAVGRGGGNQPQHF | TGTGCCGTCGGGAGGGGCGGAGGCAATCAGCCCCAGCATTTT
once | TRBD1 | TRBJ1-4 | TRBV29-1 | CSVVGTGGGEKLFF | TGCAGCGTTGTTGGGACAGGGGGCGGTGAAAAACTGTTTTTT
many | . | TRBJ1-1 | TRBV20-1 | CSARFTGPLGSNTEAFF | TGCAGTGCTAGGTTTACAGGGCCACTCGGTTCGAACACTGAAGCTTTCTTT
. | TRBD2 | TRBJ2-2 | TRBV29-1 | CSVEDPSLLAGDPGELFF | TGCAGCGTTGAAGATCCCAGCCTGCTAGCGGGAGACCCCGGGGAGCTGTTTTTT
many | . | TRBJ1-2 | TRBV20-1 | CSARDQARTNYGYTF | TGCAGTGCTAGAGATCAGGCCAGAACTAACTATGGCTACACCTTC
few | TRBD1 | TRBJ2-2 | TRBV5-8 | CASSSEPGQGITGELFF | TGTGCCAGCAGCTCGGAGCCGGGACAGGGAATCACCGGGGAGCTGTTTTTT
few | . | TRBJ2-3 | TRBV7-9 | CASSLARSTDTQYF | TGTGCCAGCAGCTTAGCCAGGAGCACAGATACGCAGTATTTT
. | . | TRBJ2-7 | TRBV9 | CASSVGGTGELYF | TGTGCCAGCAGCGTAGGTGGAACCGGGGAGCTGTACTTC
few | . | TRBJ2-7 | TRBV19 | CASTPGGGSYEQYF | TGTGCCAGTACCCCCGGGGGCGGATCCTACGAGCAGTACTTC
many | . | TRBJ2-7 | TRBV2 | CASSGTGGEQYF | TGCGCCAGCAGTGGGACCGGGGGCGAGCAGTACTTC
. | TRBD1 | TRBJ1-5 | TRBV15 | CATSRRTGGDQPQHF | TGTGCCACCAGCAGAAGGACAGGGGGCGATCAGCCCCAGCATTTT
. | . | TRBJ1-2 | TRBV4-3 | CASSPGRFSFRDGYTF | TGCGCCAGCAGCCCCGGCAGGTTTAGCTTTCGGGATGGCTACACCTTC
few | . | TRBJ1-5 | TRBV12-3/TRBV12-4 | CASSTRWQGNQPQHF | TGTGCCAGCAGTACCCGGTGGCAGGGGAATCAGCCCCAGCATTTT
few | . | TRBJ2-7 | TRBV2 | CASSSTRLDRGYEQYF | TGTGCCAGCTCATCCACCCGATTGGACAGAGGCTACGAGCAGTACTTC
many | TRBD1 | TRBJ1-1 | TRBV5-1 | CASSLGDRMNTEAFF | TGCGCCAGCAGCTTGGGGGACAGGATGAACACTGAAGCTTTCTTT